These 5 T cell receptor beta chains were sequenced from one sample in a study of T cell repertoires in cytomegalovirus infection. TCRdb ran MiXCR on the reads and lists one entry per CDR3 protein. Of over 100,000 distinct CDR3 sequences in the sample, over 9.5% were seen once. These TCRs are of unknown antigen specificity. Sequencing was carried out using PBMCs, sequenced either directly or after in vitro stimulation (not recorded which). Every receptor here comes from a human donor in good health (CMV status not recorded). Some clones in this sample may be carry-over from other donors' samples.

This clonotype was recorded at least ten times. The CDR3 is CASSLSQGVYDGYTF. The CDR3 DNA is TGTGCCAGCAGCTTATCCCAGGGTGTATATGATGGCTACACCTTC. This chain joins TRBV7-2 and TRBJ1-2; D possibly corresponds to TRBD1 (5 bases). Germline V CDR1 and CDR2: SGHTA, FQGNSA. The CDR3 length is 15 residues. The germline V and J ends were trimmed by 2 bases and 6 bases, with 16 bases remaining between them.

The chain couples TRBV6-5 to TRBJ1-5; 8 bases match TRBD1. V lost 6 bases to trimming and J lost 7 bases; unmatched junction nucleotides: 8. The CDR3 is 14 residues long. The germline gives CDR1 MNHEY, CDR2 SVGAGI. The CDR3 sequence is CASRETGEGQPQHF. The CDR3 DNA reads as TGTGCCAGCAGAGAGACAGGGGAGGGCCAGCCCCAGCATTTT.

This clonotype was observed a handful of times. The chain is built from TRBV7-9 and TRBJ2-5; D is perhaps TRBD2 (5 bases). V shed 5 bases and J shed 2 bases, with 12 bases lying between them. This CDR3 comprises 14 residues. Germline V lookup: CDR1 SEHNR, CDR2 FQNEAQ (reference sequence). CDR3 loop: CASSRTRLQETQYF. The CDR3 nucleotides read TGTGCCAGCAGCCGTACTAGACTTCAAGAGACCCAGTACTTC.

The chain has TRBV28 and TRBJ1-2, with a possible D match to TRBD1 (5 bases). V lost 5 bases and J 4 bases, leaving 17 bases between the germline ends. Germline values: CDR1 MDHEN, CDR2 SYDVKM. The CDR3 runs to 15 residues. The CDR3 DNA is TGTGCCAGCAGTCCCACGGGCGGGGGATCCTATGGCTACACCTTC. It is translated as CASSPTGGGSYGYTF.

The CDR3 region is CASSLLGRGTQYF. The DNA of the CDR3 is TGTGCCAGCAGTTTACTTGGCCGGGGGACCCAGTACTTC. The chain has TRBV12-3 or TRBV12-4 and TRBJ2-5, with a tentative D call TRBD2 (5 bases). The CDR3 spans 13 residues. The V gene lost 2 bases and the J gene lost 7 bases, with 11 bases spanning the gap.